This entry concerns a single T cell receptor (beta chain). Its specificity is not known. It was roughly 10 milliliters of peripheral blood that were drawn from each donor. Whenever a sample was processed, at least 6 million PBMCs were isolated. The authors extracted at least 6 micrograms of total RNA per sample. This sample is part of a study of blood T cells in healthy people across ages. Through a sample-barcoded 5' primer and a J-beta primer mix, a second PCR was run for about 6 to 11 cycles. One entry per CDR3 protein results from TCRdb running MiXCR on the 5' RACE reads. The repertoire holds fewer than 1 million distinct CDR3 sequences, with 40% to 50% as singletons. Broader study findings: Researchers report that TCR beta diversity correlated strongly with naive T cell percentage.

This clonotype was obtained from a man aged 55 to 70 in good health. The sequencing input was blood.

The CDR3 is CASSPKLAGDYNEQFF. CDR3 in DNA: TGTGCCAGCAGCCCGAAACTAGCGGGGGATTACAATGAGCAGTTCTTC. The gene calls are TRBV7-6 and TRBJ2-1, with TRBD2 identical over 11 bases. Germline lookup yields CDR1 SGHVS and CDR2 FNYEAQ. Trimming cost V 5 bases and J 4 bases; bases outside gene matches: 7. The CDR3 consists of 16 residues.